The 11 T cell receptor beta chains presented below share a single source sample, sequenced in a study of cytomegalovirus exposure and HLA in healthy donors. The table came from immunoSEQ multiplex PCR; TCRdb's copy has only in-frame clones and leaves some out. The sample yields about 110,000 clones, 70% to 90% seen once. Sequencing was performed on PBMCs. Source of these receptors: a woman younger than 30 in good health and CMV-seronegative.

The rearrangement joins TRBV6-1 to TRBJ1-1, with TRBD1 matching over 11 bases. With 3 bases clipped from V and 4 bases from J, the junction kept 10 bases outside the gene matches. CDR1 is MNHNS and CDR2 is SASEGT in the germline V gene. The CDR3 totals 17 residues. The CDR3 protein is CASSDEDRGRRGTEAFF. The CDR3 region has the DNA TGTGCCAGCAGTGATGAGGACAGGGGGCGAAGAGGCACTGAAGCTTTCTTT.

This chain connects TRBV27 to TRBJ2-7; D remains ambiguous. V lost 6 bases to trimming and J lost 0 bases, with 12 bases between them. Germline CDR1 and CDR2: MNHEY and SMNVEV (reference sequence). The CDR3 totals 14 residues. The chain's CDR3 is CASSGGPSSYEQYF. In DNA form, the CDR3 reads TGTGCCAGCAGCGGCGGTCCGAGCTCCTACGAGCAGTACTTC.

The DNA of the CDR3 is TGTGCCAGCAGTTTCTCTGCCCTAGCGGGGGGCTCCGGGGAGCTGTTTTTT. Residues: CASSFSALAGGSGELFF. The chain has TRBV27 and TRBJ2-2, with TRBD2 matching 11 bases. The CDR3 is made up of 17 amino acids. Germline CDR1 reads MNHEY; CDR2 reads SMNVEV (reference sequence). The J segment lost 6 bases and the V segment lost 3 bases, leaving 9 bases of the junction unmatched.

The chain carries TRBV19 and TRBJ2-7, with 9 bases matching TRBD1. The CDR3 consists of 14 residues. Germline CDR1 LNHDA, CDR2 SQIVND (reference sequence). V gave up 5 bases and J gave up 4 bases; unmatched junction bases: 6. As DNA, the CDR3 is TGTGCCAGTAGTCTACGACAGGGGGAGTACGAGCAGTACTTC. Protein sequence: CASSLRQGEYEQYF.

This clone was observed a handful of times. The chain links TRBV9 to TRBJ2-2; D gene unclear. The CDR3 covers 13 residues. V was trimmed by 4 bases and J by 4 bases, leaving 8 bases between them. The germline V gene has CDR1 SGDLS and CDR2 YYNGEE. CDR3 nucleotides: TGTGCCAGCAGCCGTAGTGCCACCGGGGAGCTGTTTTTT. Its protein product is CASSRSATGELFF.

The CDR3 loop reads CASSIGVNTEAFF. The CDR3 DNA reads TGTGCCAGTAGTATAGGCGTGAACACTGAAGCTTTCTTT. The rearrangement links TRBV19 to TRBJ1-1; D gene ambiguous. The CDR3 is 13 residues long. CDR1 is LNHDA, CDR2 SQIVND, per germline (reference sequence). V lost 1 base, J lost 0 bases, and 3 bases lay in between.

A single count supports this clone. The chain is built from TRBV5-1 and TRBJ2-5; 8 nucleotides align to TRBD2. CDR1 and CDR2 (germline): SGHRS, YFSETQ. This CDR3 has 15 residues. Germline trimming cut 7 bases from V and 4 bases from J; bases unmatched to any gene: 12. The CDR3 is CASSPNGGERETQYF. In DNA form, the CDR3 reads TGCGCCAGCTCACCAAACGGGGGGGAACGAGAGACCCAGTACTTC.

The chain combines TRBV6-1 with TRBJ2-5, with D uncertain. CDR3 length: 15 residues. Germline V gene data show CDR1 as MNHNS and CDR2 as SASEGT. V shed 1 base and J shed 3 bases, with 12 bases lying between them. This chain's CDR3 is CASSEVDFLKETQYF. The CDR3 region has the DNA TGTGCCAGCAGTGAAGTTGACTTCCTGAAAGAGACCCAGTACTTC.

As for this clone: This sample also contains other DNA sequences that code for the same CDR3. The CDR3: CASSVQGNTEAFF. CDR3 nucleotides: TGTGCCAGCAGTGTTCAGGGGAACACTGAAGCTTTCTTT. V usage is TRBV2 and J usage is TRBJ1-1; D perhaps matches TRBD1 (5 bases). Per the germline V gene, CDR1 is SNHLY and CDR2 is FYNNEI. V was clipped by 4 bases and J by 1 base, with 7 bases between them. This CDR3 has 13 amino acids.

The chain is built from TRBV19 and TRBJ1-2; possible D gene TRBD1, 5 bases. V lost 6 bases, J lost 4 bases, and 12 bases lay in between. Germline loops: CDR1 LNHDA, CDR2 SQIVND (reference sequence). The CDR3 is made up of 13 amino acids. The CDR3 reads CASSAQEIYGYTF. The CDR3, as DNA: TGTGCCAGTAGCGCACAGGAGATCTATGGCTACACCTTC. The whole variable domain, remainder taken from reference TRBV19 and TRBJ1-2, is DGGITQSPKYLFRKEGQNVTLSCEQNLNHDAMYWYRQDPGQGLRLIYYSQIVNDFQKGDIAEGYSVSREKKESFPLTVTSAQKNPTAFYLCASSAQEIYGYTFGSGTRLTVV.

This clone came up a few times. The gene calls are TRBV25-1 and TRBJ1-2; weak D call: TRBD1 (6 bases). The V and J ends lost 1 base and 4 bases respectively, with 19 bases between them. The germline V gene encodes CDR1 MGHDK and CDR2 SYGVNS. This CDR3 is built from 17 residues. The CDR3 nucleotides read TGTGCCAGCAGTGAATCTTTGGGTGACAGGTCTAGCTATGGCTACACCTTC. Translated: CASSESLGDRSSYGYTF.